One TCR beta chain is described in this entry. Its specificity is not known. V lost 4 bases to trimming and J lost 3 bases; unmatched junction nucleotides: 9. Looked up from germline, CDR1 is SGHTS and CDR2 is YDEGEE. This CDR3 comprises 15 residues. This entry belongs to a study of cytomegalovirus exposure and HLA in healthy donors. Study-wide findings and caveats: Analysis was carried out at a later point, and it linked a missense DCLRE1C variant to TCR beta V- and J-gene trimming. The analysis excluded some indistinguishable V segments, including TRBV6-2 and TRBV6-3. TCR beta chains numbering more than 150 were designated cytomegalovirus-associated. Compared with the approximately 670-donor mean, an Asian-associated ancestry cluster reportedly had fewer N-insertions, according to a later analysis.

PCR amplification relied on 60 Vbeta primers (plus 13 Jbeta primers). Only in-frame clones appear in the TCRdb table, and some are missing; sequencing was by immunoSEQ multiplex PCR. Seen here are over 150,000 clones, approximately 79% observed once, and the top ten hold approximately 1.5%. The sequenced material came from PBMCs. The TCR originated in a woman between 18 and 29 years old in good health and CMV-seronegative. The chain recombines TRBV5-8 with TRBJ1-1, with TRBD1 identical over 7 bases. This CDR3 reads CASSHMITGDTEAFF. CDR3 DNA: TGTGCCAGCAGCCACATGATAACAGGGGACACTGAAGCTTTCTTT.